The 13 T cell receptor beta chains reported below all come from one sample, sequenced in a study of long-term antiretroviral therapy in people with HIV. With survey level as its setting, the immunoSEQ assay was v3.0. Using immunoSEQ multiplex PCR, the repertoire was profiled, and TCRdb retains in-frame clones only, with some absent. In the table there are about 38,000 clones, approximately 79% of which are singletons. The starting material was unsorted PBMCs, obtained 1.5 years after starting antiretroviral therapy. The receptors stem from a man younger than 35 with HIV.

The chain joins TRBV7-2 to TRBJ2-7; D not resolved. The CDR3 contains 14 residues. The V and J ends lost 0 bases and 2 bases respectively, with 8 bases between them. Germline values: CDR1 SGHTA, CDR2 FQGNSA. This chain's CDR3 is CASSLAVSTYEQYF. In DNA, the CDR3 is TGTGCCAGCAGCTTAGCCGTATCCACCTACGAGCAGTACTTC.

DNA for the CDR3: TGTGCCAGCAGCTTCTATCTAGCGGAAACCTACGAGCAGTACTTC. Its protein product is CASSFYLAETYEQYF. This chain connects TRBV7-9 to TRBJ2-7, with 7 bases identical to TRBD2. The CDR3 spans 15 residues. Germline V gives CDR1 SEHNR, CDR2 FQNEAQ (reference sequence). V lost 3 bases and J lost 2; bases outside the gene matches: 7.

The chain couples TRBV4-3 to TRBJ1-3; 7 bases are shared with TRBD1. The CDR3 spans 16 residues. Germline CDR1 LGHNA, CDR2 YSLEER. The V gene end was trimmed by 1 base and the J gene end by 4 bases; junction bases not matched to a gene: 7. CDR3 in DNA: TGCGCCAGCAGCCAAGCTCAGACAGGGATGGGAAACACCATATATTTT. Translation gives CASSQAQTGMGNTIYF.

In its sample, this clone was seen a few times. The chain has TRBV28 and TRBJ1-5, with TRBD1 as a possible D gene (5 bases). With 6 bases removed from V and 2 bases from J, the gap between germline ends came to 14 bases. The CDR3 has 15 amino acids. Looked up from germline, CDR1 is MDHEN and CDR2 is SYDVKM. The CDR3 bases are TGTGCCAGCAGCCCCCAGGGAGGTGGCAATCAGCCCCAGCATTTT. It yields the protein CASSPQGGGNQPQHF.

This chain joins TRBV2 and TRBJ1-5; D is possibly TRBD1 (5 bases). Per the germline V gene, CDR1 is SNHLY and CDR2 is FYNNEI. The CDR3 extends over 15 amino acids. Trimming pared 4 bases from V and 4 bases from J, leaving 14 bases between. The CDR3 loop reads CASSAGGLYNQPQHF. The DNA of the CDR3 is TGTGCCAGCAGTGCCGGGGGTTTGTATAATCAGCCCCAGCATTTT.

This rearrangement joins TRBV18 to TRBJ2-7, with 7 nucleotides matching TRBD1. CDR1 is KGHSH and CDR2 is LQKENI in the germline V gene. The CDR3 contains 15 residues. With 4 bases clipped from V and 3 bases from J, the junction kept 9 bases outside the gene matches. The CDR3 DNA is TGTGCCAGCTCACTAGACAGGGTTAAAGGCTACGAGCAGTACTTC. It codes for CASSLDRVKGYEQYF.

This clone was recorded a few times. The V and J genes are TRBV25-1 and TRBJ1-2, with D unresolved. This CDR3 spans 10 amino acids. Germline CDR1 MGHDK, CDR2 SYGVNS. V shed 11 bases and J shed 5 bases, with 9 bases lying between them. The CDR3 sequence: CAQTAYGYTF. CDR3 sequence (DNA): TGTGCCCAGACGGCGTATGGCTACACCTTC.

The chain carries TRBV2 and TRBJ1-5; D unresolved. Germline loops: CDR1 SNHLY, CDR2 FYNNEI. V was shortened by 5 bases and J by 5 bases, with 10 bases between the two germline ends. The CDR3 contains 13 residues. The CDR3 is CASSRERDQPQHF. The CDR3 region has the DNA TGTGCCAGCAGTCGGGAAAGAGATCAGCCCCAGCATTTT.

This clone was seen just once. The chain has TRBV19 and TRBJ2-7, with TRBD2 as a possible D gene (6 bases). V shed 0 bases and J shed 5 bases, with 14 bases lying between them. This CDR3 spans 15 amino acids. From germline, CDR1 is LNHDA and CDR2 SQIVND (reference sequence). CDR3 amino acids: CASSIDSQEGHEQYF. The CDR3 nucleotides read TGTGCCAGTAGTATAGATAGCCAGGAGGGGCACGAGCAGTACTTC. Combining the CDR3 with reference TRBV19 and TRBJ2-7 gives the whole variable domain DGGITQSPKYLFRKEGQNVTLSCEQNLNHDAMYWYRQDPGQGLRLIYYSQIVNDFQKGDIAEGYSVSREKKESFPLTVTSAQKNPTAFYLCASSIDSQEGHEQYFGPGTRLTVT.

This chain joins TRBV19 and TRBJ1-5; the D gene is possibly TRBD1 (5 bases). Germline loops: CDR1 LNHDA, CDR2 SQIVND (reference sequence). The CDR3 length is 14 residues. Trimming took off 1 base at V and 7 bases at J, with 11 bases between the two ends. The CDR3: CASSIGTGGQPQHF. For the CDR3, the DNA is TGTGCCAGTAGTATAGGGACTGGGGGGCAGCCCCAGCATTTT.

The chain employs TRBV9 and TRBJ2-2, with no clear D. The CDR3 extends over 12 amino acids. V dropped 4 bases and J dropped 2 bases, with 3 bases sitting between them. Germline-derived CDR1 and CDR2 are SGDLS and YYNGEE. The CDR3, as DNA: TGTGCCAGCAGCCTTAACACCGGGGAGCTGTTTTTT. Its protein is CASSLNTGELFF.

The CDR3 region is CASSDAPGTDAYEQYF. The DNA for the CDR3 is TGTGCCAGCAGCGACGCCCCCGGGACCGATGCCTACGAGCAGTACTTC. The chain carries TRBV7-9 and TRBJ2-7; D possibly matches TRBD1 or TRBD2 (5 bases each). In germline, CDR1 is SEHNR, CDR2 FQNEAQ (reference sequence). V was trimmed by 5 bases and J by 2 bases, leaving 19 bases between them. The CDR3 covers 16 residues.

This clone has just one count. This chain joins TRBV25-1 and TRBJ2-1, with D perhaps TRBD2 (5 bases). The germline V gene has CDR1 MGHDK and CDR2 SYGVNS. The V end lost 7 bases, the J end lost 4 bases, and 14 bases lay between the germline ends. CDR3 size: 14 residues. The CDR3 DNA is TGTGCCAGCATGAGGTCGGGATTTTACAATGAGCAGTTCTTC. It yields the protein CASMRSGFYNEQFF.